Shown below are 29 T cell receptor beta chains from a single sample sequenced in a study of blood T cell repertoires in COVID-19. Repertoires were generated with immunoSEQ multiplex PCR, while TCRdb's copy carries only in-frame clones and drops some. The table has around 340,000 clones, over 85% seen once. The sample taken for sequencing was peripheral blood. These receptors all stem from a woman between 55 and 75 years old with COVID-19, enrolled during active disease.

This chain links TRBV28 with TRBJ2-2; a possible D gene is TRBD1 (5 bases). Germline V gene sequence: CDR1 MDHEN, CDR2 SYDVKM. V gave up 1 base and J gave up 6 bases, with 15 bases separating them. The CDR3 extends over 16 amino acids. CDR3: CASSLFGQGRAGELFF. The CDR3, as DNA: TGTGCCAGCAGTTTATTTGGGCAGGGAAGGGCCGGGGAGCTGTTTTTT.

This chain links TRBV25-1 with TRBJ2-5, with D unresolved. The V and J ends lost 0 bases and 5 bases respectively, with 13 bases between them. The CDR3 contains 15 residues. The germline gives CDR1 MGHDK, CDR2 SYGVNS. The CDR3 nucleotides are TGTGCCAGCAGTGAATATCGTCCGGGTGGGGAGACCCAGTACTTC. It specifies CASSEYRPGGETQYF.

This clone was seen a handful of times. The chain employs TRBV2 and TRBJ1-5; TRBD1 aligns across 7 bases. The CDR3 covers 14 residues. Per germline, CDR1 SNHLY and CDR2 FYNNEI. The V and J ends lost 2 bases and 5 bases, in that order; junction bases with no gene match: 3. CDR3 in amino acids: CASSEQGGDQPQHF. The CDR3 DNA sequence: TGTGCCAGCAGTGAACAGGGGGGTGATCAGCCCCAGCATTTT.

This clone has only one observation. This chain connects TRBV19 to TRBJ1-5; 10 positions agree with TRBD1. The CDR3 totals 14 residues. V gave up 8 bases and J gave up 1 base; unmatched junction bases: 2. The germline V gene has CDR1 LNHDA and CDR2 SQIVND (reference sequence). The CDR3 DNA sequence: TGTGCCAGTTGGACAGGGGGAAGCAATCAGCCCCAGCATTTT. This encodes CASWTGGSNQPQHF.

The gene calls are TRBV19 and TRBJ1-5; no reliable D call. This CDR3 is built from 15 residues. Trimming removed 5 bases at V and 1 base at J, with 12 bases between. Germline V gene data show CDR1 as LNHDA and CDR2 as SQIVND (reference sequence). The CDR3 nucleotides are TGTGCCAGTAGTTCTTACCTCCGGAGCAATCAGCCCCAGCATTTT. It yields the protein CASSSYLRSNQPQHF.

This clone was detected a few times. The CDR3 is CASSSRQGGSQETQYF. The CDR3 nucleotides are TGTGCCAGCAGCTCTCGACAGGGGGGATCCCAAGAGACCCAGTACTTC. This sequence joins TRBV11-2 and TRBJ2-5, with TRBD1 identical over 9 bases. The CDR3 covers 16 residues. In germline, CDR1 is SGHAT, CDR2 FQNNGV. Trimming removed 4 bases from V and 1 base from J; junction bases left unmatched: 7.

V usage is TRBV6-5 and J usage is TRBJ1-6, with 8 bases identical to TRBD1. This CDR3 is 15 amino acids long. CDR1 is MNHEY, CDR2 SVGAGI, per germline. V lost 6 bases and J lost 7; bases outside the gene matches: 8. CDR3 loop: CASRPDRGGNSPLHF. Written as DNA, the CDR3 is TGTGCCAGCAGACCCGACAGGGGTGGGAATTCACCCCTCCACTTT.

This clone was seen a few times. The chain uses TRBV7-2 and TRBJ1-2; 11 bases agree with TRBD1. Per germline, CDR1 SGHTA and CDR2 FQGNSA. Trimming removed 2 bases from V and 3 bases from J; junction bases left unmatched: 2. The CDR3 length is 15 residues. CDR3 sequence (DNA): TGTGCCAGCAGCTTACCGGGACAGGGGGACTATGGCTACACCTTC. It translates to CASSLPGQGDYGYTF.

The J gene is TRBJ2-5, the V gene TRBV19, with 11 bases identical to TRBD1. This CDR3 spans 16 amino acids. V lost 5 bases to trimming and J lost 0 bases; unmatched junction nucleotides: 5. CDR1 and CDR2 (germline): LNHDA, SQIVND (reference sequence). CDR3 loop: CASSARDRGYQETQYF. The DNA of the CDR3 is TGTGCCAGTAGTGCCCGGGACAGGGGGTACCAAGAGACCCAGTACTTC.

V gene TRBV12-5 combines with J gene TRBJ2-1; 10 bases are a match to TRBD2. The V and J ends lost 0 bases and 7 bases, in that order; junction bases with no gene match: 15. In germline, CDR1 is LGHNT, CDR2 FRNRAP. This CDR3 is 19 amino acids long. DNA of the CDR3: TGTGCTAGTGGTTTGGTAGGGTTGGGTCAGCGGGGGGGAAGGAATGAGCAGTTCTTC. Its protein is CASGLVGLGQRGGRNEQFF.

This clone was counted a single time. The rearrangement joins TRBV20-1 to TRBJ2-1; the D gene is possibly TRBD2 (6 bases). V was pared by 6 bases and J by 7 bases, with 10 bases between. CDR1 is DFQATT and CDR2 is SNEGSKA in the germline V gene (reference sequence). There are 11 residues in the CDR3. CDR3 residues: CSAQAGNEQFF. DNA of the CDR3: TGCAGTGCCCAGGCGGGGAATGAGCAGTTCTTC.

This rearrangement joins TRBV28 to TRBJ2-7, with unresolved D. Germline lookup yields CDR1 MDHEN and CDR2 SYDVKM. Trimming removed 6 bases from V and 7 bases from J, with 16 bases in between. The CDR3 runs to 13 residues. The CDR3 DNA is TGTGCCAGCAGCCGCAGACTGGCCGGGGAGCAGTACTTC. This gives the protein CASSRRLAGEQYF.

This clone was seen once. The rearrangement uses TRBV24-1 and TRBJ2-7; TRBD1 aligns across 8 bases. The V and J ends lost 9 bases and 0 bases, in that order; junction bases with no gene match: 6. Germline V gene lookup returns CDR1 KGHDR and CDR2 SFDVKD. The CDR3 loop spans 14 amino acids. The CDR3 loop is CATDRDRTSYEQYF. The DNA for the CDR3 is TGTGCCACCGACCGGGACAGGACCTCCTACGAGCAGTACTTC.

The rearrangement links TRBV5-4 to TRBJ2-7; D is possibly TRBD1 (5 bases). Trimming took off 0 bases at V and 0 bases at J, with 10 bases between the two ends. Germline CDR1 and CDR2: SGHNT and YYREEE (reference sequence). The CDR3 totals 15 residues. The CDR3 spells CASSLGGRSSYEQYF. The DNA of the CDR3 is TGTGCCAGCAGCTTGGGGGGCAGGAGCTCCTACGAGCAGTACTTC.

Details on this clone: No DNA is shown, since the ends of the CDR3 on it are uncertain; the CDR3 is the one TCRdb lists. The V gene is TRBV9, the J gene TRBJ1-2. Per germline, CDR1 SGDLS and CDR2 YYNGEE. Ends included, the CDR3 has 14 residues. The CDR3 here is CASSVAGGAGAHSF.

In this sample, this clone turned up once. The CDR3 DNA sequence: TGTGCCAGCAGCCAGACCGGGACAGGCCCGATGAACACTGAAGCTTTCTTT. Its protein is CASSQTGTGPMNTEAFF. The chain uses TRBV4-2 and TRBJ1-1; 8 positions match TRBD1. This CDR3 has 17 amino acids. V lost 3 bases and J lost 0; bases outside the gene matches: 9. Per germline, CDR1 LGHNA and CDR2 YNFKEQ.

The chain joins TRBV3-1 (or the pseudogene TRBV3-2) to TRBJ1-5; a weak D match, TRBD1 (5 bases). Germline CDR1 and CDR2: LGHDT and YNNKEL (reference sequence). Trimming pared 4 bases from V and 9 bases from J, leaving 13 bases between. The CDR3 extends over 13 amino acids. This CDR3 reads CASSRQRGRPQHF. CDR3 nucleotide sequence: TGTGCCAGCAGCCGACAGAGAGGTAGGCCCCAGCATTTT.

V usage is TRBV7-3 and J usage is TRBJ2-1; 7 bases map to TRBD2. Germline-derived CDR1 and CDR2 are SGHTA and FQGTGA. Losses at the gene ends were 5 bases for V and 6 bases for J; bases not matched to a gene: 16. The CDR3 spans 17 residues. The CDR3: CASSQTASGGIRNEQFF. DNA for the CDR3: TGTGCCAGCAGCCAAACGGCTAGCGGAGGGATACGCAATGAGCAGTTCTTC.

The chain is built from TRBV7-9 and TRBJ2-7; a weak D match, TRBD2 (6 bases). The germline V and J ends were trimmed by 5 bases and 1 base, with 15 bases remaining between them. Germline CDR1 reads SEHNR; CDR2 reads FQNEAQ (reference sequence). The length of the CDR3 is 15 residues. This CDR3 is CASSRPGLQSYEQYF. As DNA, the CDR3 is TGTGCCAGCAGCCGCCCGGGACTCCAGTCCTACGAGCAGTACTTC.

The chain combines TRBV5-1 with TRBJ2-3; TRBD2 agrees at 8 bases. V shed 5 bases and J 2 bases; nucleotides not matched to a gene: 10. This CDR3 spans 16 amino acids. Germline V gene data show CDR1 as SGHRS and CDR2 as YFSETQ. The CDR3 coding sequence is TGCGCCAGCAGAGATTGGCGGGGGGCCTACACAGATACGCAGTATTTT. This gives the protein CASRDWRGAYTDTQYF. Complete variable domain (other parts from reference TRBV5-1 and TRBJ2-3): KAGVTQTPRYLIKTRGQQVTLSCSPISGHRSVSWYQQTPGQGLQFLFEYFSETQRNKGNFPGRFSGRQFSNSRSEMNVSTLELGDSALYLCASRDWRGAYTDTQYFGPGTRLTVL.

The chain is built from TRBV29-1 and TRBJ2-1, with D perhaps TRBD2 (7 bases). CDR1 and CDR2 from the germline V gene are SQVTM and ANQGSEA. The CDR3 is 14 residues long. V shed 6 bases and J shed 0 bases, with 12 bases lying between them. The CDR3, as DNA: TGCAGCGTCAAGGGGGGGAGCTCCTACAATGAGCAGTTCTTC. Residues: CSVKGGSSYNEQFF.

This chain uses TRBV12-3 or TRBV12-4 with TRBJ1-6; possibly TRBD1 for D (5 bases). The CDR3 sequence is 12 residues long. The germline V and J ends were trimmed by 6 bases and 9 bases, with 9 bases remaining between them. As DNA, the CDR3 is TGTGCCAGCAGAGACAGTCTTTCACCCCTCCACTTT. It encodes CASRDSLSPLHF.

This rearrangement joins TRBV19 to TRBJ1-2; D is unresolved. Per the germline V gene, CDR1 is LNHDA and CDR2 is SQIVND (reference sequence). Deletions cut 2 bases from V and 5 bases from J, with 9 bases between. There are 13 residues in the CDR3. The CDR3 sequence: CASSIYGEYGYTF. The CDR3 DNA sequence: TGTGCCAGTAGTATATACGGGGAATATGGCTACACCTTC.

The chain's CDR3 is CASSLRQGGAFF. The CDR3 DNA sequence: TGTGCCAGCAGTTTGCGGCAGGGAGGTGCTTTCTTT. This rearrangement joins TRBV12-3 or TRBV12-4 to TRBJ1-1; a weak D match, TRBD1 (5 bases). V lost 3 bases and J lost 11, with 13 bases in between. The length of the CDR3 is 12 residues.

This clone was found once. As DNA, the CDR3 is TGTGCCAGCAGCGTAGCTTTAGCGGGGGGCACAGATACGCAGTATTTT. Protein product: CASSVALAGGTDTQYF. V gene TRBV9 combines with J gene TRBJ2-3; 9 bases are a match to TRBD2. The trim removed 0 bases at V and 1 base at J, leaving 3 bases unmatched. Per the germline V gene, CDR1 is SGDLS and CDR2 is YYNGEE. This CDR3 region has 16 residues.

The J gene is TRBJ2-5, the V gene TRBV9, with 10 nucleotides matching TRBD1. V lost 2 bases to trimming and J lost 10 bases; unmatched junction nucleotides: 11. Germline V CDR1 and CDR2: SGDLS, YYNGEE. The CDR3 runs to 15 residues. This CDR3 is CASSVGGQGPIHQYF. The CDR3 DNA is TGTGCCAGCAGCGTCGGGGGACAGGGGCCGATCCACCAGTACTTC. Filled out from reference TRBV9 and TRBJ2-5, the complete variable domain reads DSGVTQTPKHLITATGQRVTLRCSPRSGDLSVYWYQQSLDQGLQFLIQYYNGEERAKGNILERFSAQQFPDLHSELNLSSLELGDSALYFCASSVGGQGPIHQYFGPGTRLLVL.

This chain joins TRBV5-1 and TRBJ1-6; 7 nucleotides agree with TRBD1. Germline V gives CDR1 SGHRS, CDR2 YFSETQ. The CDR3 contains 14 residues. V shed 4 bases and J 7 bases; nucleotides not matched to a gene: 5. CDR3 sequence (DNA): TGCGCCAGCAGCCTTGGACAGGCGAATTCACCCCTCCACTTT. Encoded protein: CASSLGQANSPLHF.

This rearrangement joins TRBV5-4 to TRBJ2-5; TRBD2 is a possible D gene (7 bases). The CDR3 is 14 residues long. The germline gives CDR1 SGHNT, CDR2 YYREEE (reference sequence). Trimming took off 3 bases at V and 2 bases at J, with 11 bases between the two ends. DNA for the CDR3: TGTGCCAGCAGCTGGAGGGGGGGGCAAGAGACCCAGTACTTC. It translates to CASSWRGGQETQYF.

This chain uses TRBV24-1 with TRBJ1-5; the D is unclear. Trimming pared 6 bases from V and 2 bases from J, leaving 10 bases between. Germline-derived CDR1 and CDR2 are KGHDR and SFDVKD. The CDR3 covers 14 residues. The DNA of the CDR3 is TGTGCCACCAGTCGGAAGGGAGGCAATCAGCCCCAGCATTTT. Its translation is CATSRKGGNQPQHF.